This TCR beta chain was profiled in a study of blood T cell repertoires in COVID-19. Study-level information: Acute and convalescent COVID-19 specimens originated in the United States, Italy and Spain. The cDNA or gDNA used as material had been derived from T cells, B-cell-depleted T cells, or PBMCs.

V gave up 6 bases and J gave up 8 bases, with 14 bases separating them. The CDR3 runs 11 residues. CDR1 and CDR2 from the germline V gene are DFQATT and SNEGSKA (reference sequence). In the authors' methods: Amplification with reference gene primers provided the estimates of nucleated cell counts. TCRdb's table, derived via immunoSEQ multiplex PCR, lists solely in-frame clones and lacks some. The D gene and trimming were derived from the DNA, and the V and J assignments and clone size from that table. The repertoire has about 76,000 clones, 70% to 80% of them found once; the top ten carry around a fifth.

The V and J genes are TRBV20-1 and TRBJ2-7; D might be TRBD1 (6 bases). Sequenced: peripheral blood. The source is a man between 65 and 80 years old with acute or convalescent COVID-19. CDR3 sequence: CSAGPGEKQYF. The CDR3 nucleotides read TGCAGTGCGGGACCAGGGGAAAAGCAGTACTTC.